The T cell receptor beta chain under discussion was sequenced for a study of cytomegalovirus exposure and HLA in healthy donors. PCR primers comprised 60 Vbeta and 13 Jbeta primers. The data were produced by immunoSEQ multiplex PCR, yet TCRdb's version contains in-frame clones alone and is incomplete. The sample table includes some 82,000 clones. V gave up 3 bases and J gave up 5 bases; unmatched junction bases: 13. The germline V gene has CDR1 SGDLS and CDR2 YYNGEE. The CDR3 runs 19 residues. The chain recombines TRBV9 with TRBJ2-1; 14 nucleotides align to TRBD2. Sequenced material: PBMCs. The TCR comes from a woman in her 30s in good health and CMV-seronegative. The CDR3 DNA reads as TGTGCCAGCAGCGCCCCGACTAGCGGGAGGGACCTCCGGGACAATGAGCAGTTCTTC. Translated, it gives CASSAPTSGRDLRDNEQFF.